Listed here is a single TCR beta chain. Looked up from germline, CDR1 is LNHDA and CDR2 is SQIVND (reference sequence). There are 15 residues in the CDR3. With 1 base removed from V and 4 bases from J, the gap between germline ends came to 13 bases. The sample is drawn from a study of blood T cell repertoires in COVID-19. The assay was immunoSEQ multiplex PCR, and TCRdb's table has in-frame clones only and misses some. The profile covers 280,000 or so clones, with roughly four fifths appearing a single time and 8.5% to 9.5% taken by the ten largest. Sequencing was performed on peripheral blood. The chain is built from TRBV19 and TRBJ2-5; no clear D. The receptor was derived from a woman between 50 and 59 years old who had recovered from COVID-19. CDR3 DNA: TGTGCCAGTAGTATAGGGCAACACACCATAGAGACCCAGTACTTC. Protein: CASSIGQHTIETQYF.